The 27 T cell receptor beta chains given below trace back to one sample, sequenced in a study of blood T cell repertoires in COVID-19. Sequencing was performed with immunoSEQ multiplex PCR; in TCRdb, only in-frame clones are kept and a portion is missing. The sample lists 250,000 or so clones, 75% to 85% occurring once. Sequencing was done on a sample of peripheral blood. These receptors originate from a human donor in a cohort sampled during active COVID-19.

The gene calls are TRBV10-2 and TRBJ1-4, with TRBD1 matching 8 bases. The V gene's germline CDR1 is WSHSY and CDR2 SAAADI. V lost 0 bases, J lost 7 bases, and 4 bases stayed unmatched. The CDR3 contains 15 residues. The CDR3 reads CASSESQGDFEKLFF. CDR3 DNA: TGCGCCAGCAGTGAGTCACAGGGGGACTTTGAAAAACTGTTTTTT.

The rearrangement uses TRBV19 and TRBJ2-1; 7 bases fit TRBD1. Looked up from germline, CDR1 is LNHDA and CDR2 is SQIVND (reference sequence). V lost 4 bases and J lost 7; bases outside the gene matches: 10. The CDR3 extends over 15 amino acids. The DNA for the CDR3 is TGTGCCAGTAGTACGGGGAACCTACAGGGGAATGAGCAGTTCTTC. Translating it yields CASSTGNLQGNEQFF.

The genes are TRBV4-2 and TRBJ2-1; 10 bases fit TRBD2. V was clipped by 4 bases and J by 6 bases; unmatched bases: 6. The CDR3 runs 15 residues. Germline V CDR1 and CDR2: LGHNA, YNFKEQ. CDR3 residues: CASSPLAGASNEQFF. The CDR3 nucleotides read TGTGCCAGCAGCCCTCTAGCGGGGGCCTCCAATGAGCAGTTCTTC.

There are a few counts of this clone. The V call is TRBV7-9, the J call TRBJ2-3; TRBD2 matches at 13 bases. The CDR3 sequence is 16 residues long. Germline V CDR1 and CDR2: SEHNR, FQNEAQ (reference sequence). V shed 5 bases and J 2 bases; nucleotides not matched to a gene: 4. CDR3 bases: TGTGCCAGCAGCGCCGGACTAGCGGGAGACACAGATACGCAGTATTTT. Translation: CASSAGLAGDTDTQYF.

The chain recombines TRBV29-1 with TRBJ1-1; D is possibly TRBD1 (5 bases). V lost 3 bases, J lost 5 bases, and 22 bases lay in between. The germline V gene has CDR1 SQVTM and CDR2 ANQGSEA. There are 16 residues in the CDR3. CDR3 amino acids: CSVEDAGTPRGTEAFF. The CDR3 DNA reads TGCAGCGTTGAGGACGCCGGGACTCCTAGAGGGACTGAAGCTTTCTTT.

The chain has TRBV5-4 and TRBJ1-1; D is perhaps TRBD1 (5 bases). Germline CDR1 reads SGHNT; CDR2 reads YYREEE (reference sequence). The CDR3 runs to 15 residues. The ends were cut back, 4 bases at V and 4 bases at J, with 17 bases in the middle. The CDR3 nucleotides are TGTGCCAGCAGCACCTCCGGGGGAATGGGCACTGAAGCTTTCTTT. Amino acid sequence: CASSTSGGMGTEAFF.

This clone occurred a few times. The rearrangement uses TRBV6-5 and TRBJ2-5; 7 nucleotides line up with TRBD1. Losses at the gene ends were 5 bases for V and 5 bases for J; bases not matched to a gene: 8. Germline loops: CDR1 MNHEY, CDR2 SVGAGI. CDR3 length: 14 residues. The CDR3 DNA reads TGTGCCAGCAGTAAACAGGGGATTGTGGAGACCCAGTACTTC. Protein sequence: CASSKQGIVETQYF.

The V call is TRBV19, the J call TRBJ2-4, with no clear D. V shed 7 bases and J shed 1 base, with 11 bases lying between them. Per germline, CDR1 LNHDA and CDR2 SQIVND (reference sequence). The CDR3 covers 14 residues. CDR3 amino acids: CASTMSVAKNIQYF. The DNA for the CDR3 is TGTGCCAGTACTATGAGCGTCGCCAAAAACATTCAGTACTTC.

The rearrangement links TRBV28 to TRBJ1-2; a weak D match, TRBD1 (6 bases). Trimming removed 6 bases at V and 7 bases at J, with 15 bases between. CDR3 length equals 13 residues. The germline V gene has CDR1 MDHEN and CDR2 SYDVKM. The CDR3 sequence is CASRLPTGFGYTF. The DNA of the CDR3 is TGTGCCAGCAGACTACCTACAGGGTTTGGCTACACCTTC.

The chain has TRBV5-6 and TRBJ2-2, with D maybe TRBD2 (5 bases). The V and J ends lost 3 bases and 0 bases respectively, with 15 bases between them. CDR1 is SGHDT and CDR2 is YYEEEE in the germline V gene. The CDR3 is 17 residues long. The CDR3 here is CASSSTGYLTNTGELFF. The CDR3 region has the DNA TGTGCCAGCAGCTCCACGGGGTATCTAACGAACACCGGGGAGCTGTTTTTT.

The chain has TRBV6-5 and TRBJ2-5, with D possibly being TRBD2 (5 bases). The CDR3 has 14 residues. Between the trimmed V and J ends, which lost 6 bases and 1 base, there was a span of 12 bases. Germline-derived CDR1 and CDR2 are MNHEY and SVGAGI. The CDR3 DNA reads as TGTGCCAGCAGCAACTCACTAGGCCAAGAGACCCAGTACTTC. It encodes CASSNSLGQETQYF.

V gene TRBV5-4 combines with J gene TRBJ2-3; D perhaps matches TRBD1 (6 bases). The CDR3 has 16 residues. Germline CDR1 and CDR2: SGHNT and YYREEE (reference sequence). V was cut by 4 bases and J by 2 bases, with 17 bases left in between. The CDR3: CASSPQGAGNTDTQYF. CDR3 bases: TGTGCCAGCAGCCCACAGGGTGCAGGGAACACAGATACGCAGTATTTT.

The CDR3 DNA reads as TGTGCCAGCAGCTCCGGGACAGGGGGCTCCCTCTATGGCTACACCTTC. Translated: CASSSGTGGSLYGYTF. The chain joins TRBV7-8 to TRBJ1-2, with 12 bases fitting TRBD1. Germline V gene lookup returns CDR1 SGHVS and CDR2 FQNEAQ. The CDR3 is 16 residues long. With V trimmed by 4 bases and J by 4 bases, 7 bases remained unmatched.

The chain uses TRBV4-2 and TRBJ1-5, with 9 positions matching TRBD1. V shed 3 bases and J 6 bases; nucleotides not matched to a gene: 6. Germline CDR1 and CDR2: LGHNA and YNFKEQ. This CDR3 has 15 residues. CDR3 in amino acids: CASSQPGQGSQPQHF. The CDR3 DNA follows: TGTGCCAGCAGCCAGCCGGGACAGGGTTCTCAGCCCCAGCATTTT.

The chain employs TRBV2 and TRBJ2-7, with 12 nucleotides matching TRBD2. Looked up from germline, CDR1 is SNHLY and CDR2 is FYNNEI. CDR3 length: 15 amino acids. The J segment lost 6 bases and the V segment lost 6 bases, leaving 9 bases of the junction unmatched. As DNA, the CDR3 is TGTGCCAGCAGCCCCCTAGCGGGAGGGCCAATCGAGCAGTACTTC. Protein product: CASSPLAGGPIEQYF.

This chain joins TRBV5-1 and TRBJ2-7; 11 bases agree with TRBD2. CDR3 length equals 14 residues. In germline, CDR1 is SGHRS, CDR2 YFSETQ. The junction had 6 bases not matched to a gene; V was cut back by 7 bases and J by 3 bases. CDR3 region: CASGSLAGDYEQYF. In nucleotides, the CDR3 is TGCGCCAGCGGGTCACTAGCGGGGGACTACGAGCAGTACTTC.

CDR3 protein: CASSLVLGGYNEQFF. The DNA of the CDR3 is TGTGCCAGCAGCTTAGTTCTAGGGGGTTACAATGAGCAGTTCTTC. The chain recombines TRBV11-3 with TRBJ2-1; a weak D match, TRBD1 (6 bases). V lost 1 base and J 4 bases, leaving 11 bases between the germline ends. Germline lookup yields CDR1 SGHNT and CDR2 YENEEA. The CDR3 covers 15 residues.

The chain employs TRBV24-1 and TRBJ1-5; 11 bases map to TRBD1. The ends lost 7 bases at V and 5 bases at J; junction bases unmatched: 0. The CDR3 sequence is 13 residues long. Germline V lookup: CDR1 KGHDR, CDR2 SFDVKD. The DNA of the CDR3 is TGTGCCACCAGGGGACAGGGGGATCAGCCCCAGCATTTT. Protein product: CATRGQGDQPQHF.

V gene TRBV7-2 combines with J gene TRBJ2-1; no firm D call. The length of the CDR3 is 14 residues. V was clipped by 3 bases and J by 8 bases, with 14 bases between them. The germline CDR1 and CDR2 sequences are SGHTA and FQGNSA. The CDR3 here is CASSFDFGSDEQFF. In DNA form, the CDR3 reads TGTGCCAGCAGCTTCGATTTCGGGTCGGATGAGCAGTTCTTC.

CDR3 loop: CASSGVQGMGSTEAFF. The CDR3, as DNA: TGTGCCAGCAGTGGCGTACAGGGAATGGGTAGCACTGAAGCTTTCTTT. The chain links TRBV2 to TRBJ1-1, with TRBD1 as a possible D gene (6 bases). The germline CDR1 and CDR2 sequences are SNHLY and FYNNEI. Trimming stripped 4 bases from V and 4 bases from J, with 19 bases between. The CDR3 is 16 residues long.

The V call is TRBV7-9, the J call TRBJ1-1; tentatively, D is TRBD1 (6 bases). There are 18 residues in the CDR3. The germline CDR1 and CDR2 sequences are SEHNR and FQNEAQ (reference sequence). V lost 2 bases, J lost 0 bases, and 19 bases lay in between. CDR3 loop: CASSLPTGSGPVNTEAFF. CDR3 DNA sequence: TGTGCCAGCAGCTTACCCACAGGGTCGGGGCCGGTGAACACTGAAGCTTTCTTT.

The J gene is TRBJ2-7, the V gene TRBV7-9, with D possibly being TRBD2 (6 bases). CDR1 is SEHNR and CDR2 is FQNEAQ in the germline V gene (reference sequence). V was cut by 1 base and J by 5 bases, with 21 bases left in between. The CDR3 length is 17 residues. The CDR3 DNA sequence: TGTGCCAGCAGCTTAGTGTACCAAGGGACGGGACTCGACGAGCAGTACTTC. As protein: CASSLVYQGTGLDEQYF. The full variable domain, completed using reference TRBV7-9 and TRBJ2-7, is DTGVSQNPRHKITKRGQNVTFRCDPISEHNRLYWYRQTLGQGPEFLTYFQNEAQLEKSRLLSDRFSAERPKGSFSTLEIQRTEQGDSAMYLCASSLVYQGTGLDEQYFGPGTRLTVT.

In its sample, this clone was seen once. CDR3 region: CAISESGEQYF. The CDR3 nucleotides read TGTGCCATCAGTGAGTCCGGGGAGCAGTACTTC. The chain combines TRBV10-3 with TRBJ2-7; no reliable D call. CDR3 length: 11 amino acids. Between the trimmed V and J ends, which lost 0 bases and 7 bases, there was a span of 4 bases. In germline, CDR1 is ENHRY, CDR2 SYGVKD.

A single count supports this clone. The chain employs TRBV7-8 and TRBJ1-3; tentative D call: TRBD1 (5 bases). From germline, CDR1 is SGHVS and CDR2 FQNEAQ. V lost 5 bases to trimming and J lost 0 bases, with 20 bases between them. The CDR3 consists of 18 residues. CDR3 in DNA: TGTGCCAGCAGCAGATCGGGACTCCTCCCCGTCTCTGGAAACACCATATATTTT. Translated: CASSRSGLLPVSGNTIYF.

V usage is TRBV5-4 and J usage is TRBJ2-2; 7 bases agree with TRBD1. With 0 bases clipped from V and 6 bases from J, the junction kept 2 bases outside the gene matches. The CDR3 has 14 amino acids. Per germline, CDR1 SGHNT and CDR2 YYREEE (reference sequence). Written as DNA, the CDR3 is TGTGCCAGCAGCTTGGTCCAGGGGGCCGGGGAGCTGTTTTTT. Protein product: CASSLVQGAGELFF. Based on the CDR3 plus reference TRBV5-4 and TRBJ2-2, the full variable domain is ETGVTQSPTHLIKTRGQQVTLRCSSQSGHNTVSWYQQALGQGPQFIFQYYREEENGRGNFPPRFSGLQFPNYSSELNVNALELDDSALYLCASSLVQGAGELFFGEGSRLTVL.

The V and J genes are TRBV30 and TRBJ2-5; 11 bases are shared with TRBD1. The germline gives CDR1 GTSNPN, CDR2 SVGIG (reference sequence). This CDR3 is 13 amino acids long. After removal of 7 bases from V and 5 bases from J, the junction contained 6 bases not matched to a gene. CDR3 coding DNA: TGTGCCTCCCGGGACAGGGGGTCGGAGACCCAGTACTTC. It codes for CASRDRGSETQYF.

This chain uses TRBV7-3 with TRBJ2-2, with D possibly matching TRBD1 (6 bases). V lost 1 base and J lost 0, with 21 bases in between. The CDR3 is 20 amino acids. Germline CDR1 reads SGHTA; CDR2 reads FQGTGA. CDR3 nucleotide sequence: TGTGCCAGCAGCTTAATTGGTTCCGGGCAGGGGCTCGCGAACACCGGGGAGCTGTTTTTT. Its translation is CASSLIGSGQGLANTGELFF.